This T cell receptor beta chain derives from a study of control samples from healthy donors and cancer patients. The assay was immunoSEQ multiplex PCR, and TCRdb's table has in-frame clones only and misses some. The profile shows approximately 87,000 clones, roughly 93% of them singletons. The specimen sequenced was PBMCs. This clonotype was sampled from a woman in her forties with lung cancer.

CDR3 sequence reads: CASSYVTEAFF. The CDR3 DNA follows: TGTGCCAGCAGTTACGTCACTGAAGCTTTCTTT. The gene calls are TRBV6-2 or TRBV6-3 and TRBJ1-1; unclear D gene. V shed 2 bases and J shed 4 bases, with 2 bases lying between them. This CDR3 comprises 11 residues. Germline CDR1 is MNHEY and CDR2 is SVGEGT.